This T cell receptor (beta chain) stems from a study of spatial heterogeneity in lung cancer. Documented time point: sample taken at primary tumor resection. From tumor, nontumor lung or frozen PBMC, whole RNA was taken unsorted for sequencing. V was shortened by 6 bases and J by 5 bases, with 16 bases between the two germline ends. This CDR3 has 14 residues. A remark on this clonotype: Its target is unknown.

Broader study findings: Ubiquitous expanded tumor TCRs were observed in blood more at resection than follow-up.

Each CDR3 protein gets one entry after TCRdb re-called the 5' RACE reads with MiXCR. The sample contains roughly 91,000 distinct CDR3 sequences, about a fifth of which appear only once. The TCR originated in a male donor with early-stage non-small cell lung cancer. This sample comprised PBMCs, obtained at surgery. The rearrangement uses TRBV12-3 or TRBV12-4 and TRBJ2-5; tentative D call: TRBD1 (5 bases). CDR3 sequence: CASSRYAGQETQYF. CDR3 nucleotides: TGTGCCAGCAGCCGATATGCAGGGCAGGAGACCCAGTACTTC.